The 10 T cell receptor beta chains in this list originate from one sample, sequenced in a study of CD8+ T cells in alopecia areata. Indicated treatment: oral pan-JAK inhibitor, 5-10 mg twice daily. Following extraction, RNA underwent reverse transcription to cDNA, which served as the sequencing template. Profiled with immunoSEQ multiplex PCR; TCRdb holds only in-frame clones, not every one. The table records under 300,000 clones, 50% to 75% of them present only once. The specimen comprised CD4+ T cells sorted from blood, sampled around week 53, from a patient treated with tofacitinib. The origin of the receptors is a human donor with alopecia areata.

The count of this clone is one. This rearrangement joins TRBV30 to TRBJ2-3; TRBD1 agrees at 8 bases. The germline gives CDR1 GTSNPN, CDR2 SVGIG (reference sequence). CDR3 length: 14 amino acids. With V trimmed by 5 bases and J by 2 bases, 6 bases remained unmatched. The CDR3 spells CAWRQGAPTDTQYF. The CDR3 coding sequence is TGTGCCTGGCGGCAGGGGGCCCCCACAGATACGCAGTATTTT.

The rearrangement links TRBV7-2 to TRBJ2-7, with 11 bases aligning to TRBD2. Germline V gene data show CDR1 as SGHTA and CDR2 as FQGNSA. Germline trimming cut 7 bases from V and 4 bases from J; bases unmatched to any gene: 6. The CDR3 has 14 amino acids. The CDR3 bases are TGTGCCAGCACTTATAGCGGGGGGGCGTACGAGCAGTACTTC. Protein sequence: CASTYSGGAYEQYF.

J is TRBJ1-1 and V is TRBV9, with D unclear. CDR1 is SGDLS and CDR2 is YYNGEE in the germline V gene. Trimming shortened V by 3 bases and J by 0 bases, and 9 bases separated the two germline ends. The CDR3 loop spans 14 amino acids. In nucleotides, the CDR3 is TGTGCCAGCAGCGGCCGGACCTTGAACACTGAAGCTTTCTTT. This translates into CASSGRTLNTEAFF.

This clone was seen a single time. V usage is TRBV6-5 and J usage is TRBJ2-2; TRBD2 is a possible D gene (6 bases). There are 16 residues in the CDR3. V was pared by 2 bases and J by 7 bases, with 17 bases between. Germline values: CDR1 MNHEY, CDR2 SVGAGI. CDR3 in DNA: TGTGCCAGCAGTTACGGCGGGGACCTCTACGGCGGGGAGCTGTTTTTT. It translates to CASSYGGDLYGGELFF.

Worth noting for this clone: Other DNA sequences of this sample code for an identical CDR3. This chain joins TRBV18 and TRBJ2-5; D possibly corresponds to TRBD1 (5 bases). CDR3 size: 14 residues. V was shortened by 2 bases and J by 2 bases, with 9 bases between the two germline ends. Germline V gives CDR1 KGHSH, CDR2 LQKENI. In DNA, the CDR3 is TGTGCCAGCTCACCAACGACAGCGCAAGAGACCCAGTACTTC. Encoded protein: CASSPTTAQETQYF. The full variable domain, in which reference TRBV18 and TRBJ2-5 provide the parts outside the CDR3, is NAGVMQNPRHLVRRRGQEARLRCSPMKGHSHVYWYRQLPEEGLKFMVYLQKENIIDESGMPKERFSAEFPKEGPSILRIQQVVRGDSAAYFCASSPTTAQETQYFGPGTRLLVL.

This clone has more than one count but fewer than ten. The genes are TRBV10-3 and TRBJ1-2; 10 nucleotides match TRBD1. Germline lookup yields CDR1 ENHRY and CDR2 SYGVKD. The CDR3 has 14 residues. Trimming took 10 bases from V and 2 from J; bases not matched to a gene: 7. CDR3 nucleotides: TGTGCCACTCAGCCGGGACAGGGGAACTATGGCTACACCTTC. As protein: CATQPGQGNYGYTF.

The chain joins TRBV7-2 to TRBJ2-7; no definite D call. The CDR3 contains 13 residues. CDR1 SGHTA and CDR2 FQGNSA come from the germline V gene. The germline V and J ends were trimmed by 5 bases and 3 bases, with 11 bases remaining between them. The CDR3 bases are TGTGCCAGCAGCGCAGCCAGAAGCTACGAGCAGTACTTC. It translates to CASSAARSYEQYF.

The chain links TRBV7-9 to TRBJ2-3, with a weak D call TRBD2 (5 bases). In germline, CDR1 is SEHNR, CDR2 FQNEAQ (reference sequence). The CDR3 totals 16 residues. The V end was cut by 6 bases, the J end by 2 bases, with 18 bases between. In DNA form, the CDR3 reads TGTGCCAGCAGTGGAGCGAGGGTGGGGAACACAGATACGCAGTATTTT. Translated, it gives CASSGARVGNTDTQYF.

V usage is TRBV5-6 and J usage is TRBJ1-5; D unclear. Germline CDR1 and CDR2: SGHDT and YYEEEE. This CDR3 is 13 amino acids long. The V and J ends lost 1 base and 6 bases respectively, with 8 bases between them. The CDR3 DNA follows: TGTGCCAGCAGCTTGCACTGGGGTCAGCCCCAGCATTTT. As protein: CASSLHWGQPQHF.

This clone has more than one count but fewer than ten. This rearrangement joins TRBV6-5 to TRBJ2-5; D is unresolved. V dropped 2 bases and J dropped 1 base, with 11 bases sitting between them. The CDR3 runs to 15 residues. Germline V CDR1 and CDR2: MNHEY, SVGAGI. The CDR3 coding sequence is TGTGCCAGCAGTTACGGGTTGGGGTCCCAAGAGACCCAGTACTTC. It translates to CASSYGLGSQETQYF.